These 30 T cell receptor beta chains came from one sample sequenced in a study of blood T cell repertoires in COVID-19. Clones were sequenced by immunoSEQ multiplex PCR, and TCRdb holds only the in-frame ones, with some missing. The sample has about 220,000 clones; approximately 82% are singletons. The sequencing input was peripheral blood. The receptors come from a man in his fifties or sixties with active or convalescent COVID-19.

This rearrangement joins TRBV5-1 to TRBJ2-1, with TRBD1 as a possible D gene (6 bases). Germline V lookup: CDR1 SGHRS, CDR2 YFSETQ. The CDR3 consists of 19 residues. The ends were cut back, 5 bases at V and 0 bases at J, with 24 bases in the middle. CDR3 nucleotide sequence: TGCGCCAGCAGACCGAGGGGGTCGCCCGCTACGATCTCCTACAATGAGCAGTTCTTC. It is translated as CASRPRGSPATISYNEQFF.

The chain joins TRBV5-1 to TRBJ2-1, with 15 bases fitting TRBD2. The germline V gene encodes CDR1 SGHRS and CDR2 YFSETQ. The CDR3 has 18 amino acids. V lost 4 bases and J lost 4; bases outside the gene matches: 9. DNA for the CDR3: TGCGCCAGCAGCAGCGGACTAGCGGGAGGGCAGTTTTACAATGAGCAGTTCTTC. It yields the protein CASSSGLAGGQFYNEQFF.

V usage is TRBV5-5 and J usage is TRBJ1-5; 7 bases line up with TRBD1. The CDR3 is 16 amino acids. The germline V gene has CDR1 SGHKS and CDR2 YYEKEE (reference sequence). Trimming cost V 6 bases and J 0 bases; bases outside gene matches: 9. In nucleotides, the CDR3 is TGTGCCAGCACAAAGGGGCAGGGGGATAGCAATCAGCCCCAGCATTTT. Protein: CASTKGQGDSNQPQHF.

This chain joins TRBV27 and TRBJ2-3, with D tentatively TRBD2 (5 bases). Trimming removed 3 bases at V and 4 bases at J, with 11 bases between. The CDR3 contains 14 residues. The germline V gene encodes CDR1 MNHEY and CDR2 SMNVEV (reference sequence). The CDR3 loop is CASSFLTNPDTQYF. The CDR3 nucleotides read TGTGCCAGCAGTTTTTTGACTAATCCAGATACGCAGTATTTT.

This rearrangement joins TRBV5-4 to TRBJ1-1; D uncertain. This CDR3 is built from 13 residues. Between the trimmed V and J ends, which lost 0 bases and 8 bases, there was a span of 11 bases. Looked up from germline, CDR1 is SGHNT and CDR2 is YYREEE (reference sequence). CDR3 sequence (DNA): TGTGCCAGCAGCTTGGTACCAGAAAAAGAAGCTTTCTTT. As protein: CASSLVPEKEAFF.

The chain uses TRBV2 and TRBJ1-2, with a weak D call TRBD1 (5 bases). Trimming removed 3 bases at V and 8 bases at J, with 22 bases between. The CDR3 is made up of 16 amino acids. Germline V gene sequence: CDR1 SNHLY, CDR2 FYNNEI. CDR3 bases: TGTGCCAGCAGTGATGGAGGGACCGTGGATTTTTGGGGCTACACCTTC. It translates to CASSDGGTVDFWGYTF. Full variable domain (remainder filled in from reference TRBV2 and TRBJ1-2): EPEVTQTPSHQVTQMGQEVILRCVPISNHLYFYWYRQILGQKVEFLVSFYNNEISEKSEIFDDQFSVERPDGSNFTLKIRSTKLEDSAMYFCASSDGGTVDFWGYTFGSGTRLTVV.

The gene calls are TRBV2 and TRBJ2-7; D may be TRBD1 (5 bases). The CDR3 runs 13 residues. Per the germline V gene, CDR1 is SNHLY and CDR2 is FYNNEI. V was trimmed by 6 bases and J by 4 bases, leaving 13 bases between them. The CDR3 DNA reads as TGTGCCAGCAGCCTTACAGGTTCTTACGAGCAGTACTTC. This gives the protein CASSLTGSYEQYF.

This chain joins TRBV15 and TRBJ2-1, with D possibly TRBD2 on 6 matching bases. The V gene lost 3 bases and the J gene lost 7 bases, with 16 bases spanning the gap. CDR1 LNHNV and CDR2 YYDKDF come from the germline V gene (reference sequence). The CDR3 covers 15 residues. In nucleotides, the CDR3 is TGTGCCACCAGCAGGCGGGACCTGCTCGCGAATGAGCAGTTCTTC. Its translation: CATSRRDLLANEQFF.

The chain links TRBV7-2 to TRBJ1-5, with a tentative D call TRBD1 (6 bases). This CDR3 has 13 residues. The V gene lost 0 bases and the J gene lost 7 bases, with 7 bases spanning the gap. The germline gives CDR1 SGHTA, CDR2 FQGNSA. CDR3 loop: CASSLAGGQPQHF. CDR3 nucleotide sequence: TGTGCCAGCAGCTTAGCAGGGGGACAGCCCCAGCATTTT.

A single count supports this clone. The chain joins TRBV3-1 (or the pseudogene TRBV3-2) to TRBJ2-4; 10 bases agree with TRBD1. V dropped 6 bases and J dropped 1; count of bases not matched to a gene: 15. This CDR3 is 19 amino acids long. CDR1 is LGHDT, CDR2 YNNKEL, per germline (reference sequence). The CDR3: CASSPGTGDWGVAKNIQYF. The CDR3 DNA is TGTGCCAGCAGTCCCGGGACAGGGGATTGGGGGGTGGCCAAAAACATTCAGTACTTC.

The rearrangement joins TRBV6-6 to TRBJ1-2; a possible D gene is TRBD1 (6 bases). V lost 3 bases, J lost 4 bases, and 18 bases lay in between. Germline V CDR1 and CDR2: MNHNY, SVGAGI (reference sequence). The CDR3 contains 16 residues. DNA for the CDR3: TGTGCCAGCAGTTATCACTCCCTGGGGGCCCGCTATGGCTACACCTTC. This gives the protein CASSYHSLGARYGYTF.

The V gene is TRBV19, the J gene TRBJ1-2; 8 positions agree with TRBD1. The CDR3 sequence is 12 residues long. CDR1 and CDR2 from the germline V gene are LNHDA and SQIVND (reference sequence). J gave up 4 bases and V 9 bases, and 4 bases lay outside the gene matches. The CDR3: CARAGGLYGYTF. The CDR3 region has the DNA TGTGCCAGGGCAGGGGGCCTCTATGGCTACACCTTC.

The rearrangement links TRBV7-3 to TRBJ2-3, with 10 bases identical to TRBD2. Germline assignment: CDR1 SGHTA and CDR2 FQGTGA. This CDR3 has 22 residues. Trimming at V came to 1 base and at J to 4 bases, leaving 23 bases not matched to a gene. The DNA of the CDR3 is TGTGCCAGCAGCTTAAAGGCCCGGCGGAGCGAGCGGGAGGGCCTACTCCCAGATACGCAGTATTTT. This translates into CASSLKARRSEREGLLPDTQYF.

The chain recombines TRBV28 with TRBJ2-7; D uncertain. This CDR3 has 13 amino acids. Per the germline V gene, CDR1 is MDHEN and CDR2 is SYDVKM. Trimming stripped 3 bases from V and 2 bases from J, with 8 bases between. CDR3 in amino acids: CASSLGPAYEQYV. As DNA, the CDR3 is TGTGCCAGCAGTTTGGGCCCAGCCTACGAGCAGTACGTC.

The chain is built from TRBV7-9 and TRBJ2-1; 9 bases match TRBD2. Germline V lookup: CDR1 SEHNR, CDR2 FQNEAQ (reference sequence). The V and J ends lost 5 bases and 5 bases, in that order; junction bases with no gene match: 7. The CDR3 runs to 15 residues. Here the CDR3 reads CASSRLAGSDNEQFF. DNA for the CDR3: TGTGCCAGCAGCCGTCTAGCGGGGTCCGACAATGAGCAGTTCTTC.

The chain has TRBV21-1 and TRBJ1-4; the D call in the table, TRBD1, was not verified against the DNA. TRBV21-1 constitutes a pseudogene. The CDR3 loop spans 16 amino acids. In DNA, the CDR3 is TGTGCCAGCAGCGCCCAGGCTCAGGGGGTGGATGAAAAACTGTTTTTT. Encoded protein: CASSAQAQGVDEKLFF.

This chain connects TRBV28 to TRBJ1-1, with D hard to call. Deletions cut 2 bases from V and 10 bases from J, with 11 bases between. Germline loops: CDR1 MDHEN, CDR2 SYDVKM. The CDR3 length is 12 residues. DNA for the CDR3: TGTGCCAGCAGTTTAAGCGGATTTGGAGCTTTCTTT. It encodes CASSLSGFGAFF.

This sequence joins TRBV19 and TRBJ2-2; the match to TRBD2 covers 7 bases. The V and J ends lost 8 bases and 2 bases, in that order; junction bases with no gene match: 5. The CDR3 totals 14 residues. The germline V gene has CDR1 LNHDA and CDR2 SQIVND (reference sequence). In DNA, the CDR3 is TGTGCCAGTCAAGGGAGGGCTAACACCGGGGAGCTGTTTTTT. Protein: CASQGRANTGELFF.

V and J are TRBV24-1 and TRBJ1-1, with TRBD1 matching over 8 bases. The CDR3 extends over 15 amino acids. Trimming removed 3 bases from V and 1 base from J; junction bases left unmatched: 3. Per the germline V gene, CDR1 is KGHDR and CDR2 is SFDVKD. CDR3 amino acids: CATSDTTGANTEAFF. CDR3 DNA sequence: TGTGCCACCAGTGATACGACAGGGGCGAACACTGAAGCTTTCTTT.

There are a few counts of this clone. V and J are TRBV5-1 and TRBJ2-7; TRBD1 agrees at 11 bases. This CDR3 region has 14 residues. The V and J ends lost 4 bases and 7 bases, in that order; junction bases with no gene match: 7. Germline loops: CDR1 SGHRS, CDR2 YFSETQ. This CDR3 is CASSGMGQGDEQYF. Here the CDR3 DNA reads TGCGCCAGCAGCGGGATGGGACAGGGGGATGAGCAGTACTTC.

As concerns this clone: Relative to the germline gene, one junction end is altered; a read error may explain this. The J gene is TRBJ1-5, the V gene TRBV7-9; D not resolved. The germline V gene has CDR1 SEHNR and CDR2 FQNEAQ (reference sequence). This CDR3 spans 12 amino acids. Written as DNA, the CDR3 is TGTGCCAGCAGCCTAGCCGATCAGCCCCAGCATTTT. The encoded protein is CASSLADQPQHF.

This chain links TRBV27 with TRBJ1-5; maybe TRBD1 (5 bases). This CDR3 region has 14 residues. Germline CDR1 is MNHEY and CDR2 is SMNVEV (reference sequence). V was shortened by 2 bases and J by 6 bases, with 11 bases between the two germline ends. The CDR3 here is CASSLNGGGQPQHF. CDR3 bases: TGTGCCAGCAGTTTAAATGGGGGAGGTCAGCCCCAGCATTTT.

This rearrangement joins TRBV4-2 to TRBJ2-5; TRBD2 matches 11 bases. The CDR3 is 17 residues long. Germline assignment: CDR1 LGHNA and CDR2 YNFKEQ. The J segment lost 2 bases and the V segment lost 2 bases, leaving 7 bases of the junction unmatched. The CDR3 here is CASSQLTSGAAQETQYF. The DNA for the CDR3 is TGTGCCAGCAGCCAATTGACTAGCGGGGCAGCACAAGAGACCCAGTACTTC.

The CDR3 DNA sequence: TGTGCCAGTAGTCCCGCCGGGGCCGCGGGGTGGCCCCAGCATTTT. It is translated as CASSPAGAAGWPQHF. The rearrangement joins TRBV19 to TRBJ1-5; possible D gene TRBD1, 5 bases. Germline V gives CDR1 LNHDA, CDR2 SQIVND (reference sequence). The V end was cut by 5 bases, the J end by 9 bases, with 20 bases between. The CDR3 consists of 15 residues.

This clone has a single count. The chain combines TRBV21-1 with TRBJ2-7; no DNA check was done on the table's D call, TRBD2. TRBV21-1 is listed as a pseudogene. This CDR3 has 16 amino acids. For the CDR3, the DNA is TGTGCCAGCAGCAAAGATGGTATTTCACGGGACTACGAGCAGTACTTC. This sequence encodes CASSKDGISRDYEQYF.

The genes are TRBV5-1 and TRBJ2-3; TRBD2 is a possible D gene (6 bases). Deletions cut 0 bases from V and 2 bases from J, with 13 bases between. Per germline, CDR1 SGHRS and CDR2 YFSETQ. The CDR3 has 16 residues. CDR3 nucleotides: TGCGCCAGCAGCTTGGTGAGGGACTCTTACACAGATACGCAGTATTTT. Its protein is CASSLVRDSYTDTQYF.

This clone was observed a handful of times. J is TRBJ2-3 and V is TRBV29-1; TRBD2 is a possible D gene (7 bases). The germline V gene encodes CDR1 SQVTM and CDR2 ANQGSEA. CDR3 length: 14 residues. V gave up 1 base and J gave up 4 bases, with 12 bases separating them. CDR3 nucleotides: TGCAGCGTTGAAGCTAGGGGGGGGCCAGATACGCAGTATTTT. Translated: CSVEARGGPDTQYF.

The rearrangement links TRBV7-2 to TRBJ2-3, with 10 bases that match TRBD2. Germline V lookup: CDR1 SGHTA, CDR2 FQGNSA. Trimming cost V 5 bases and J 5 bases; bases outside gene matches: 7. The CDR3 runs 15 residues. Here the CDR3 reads CASSLGLAVQDTQYF. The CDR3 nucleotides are TGTGCCAGCAGCCTAGGACTAGCGGTTCAAGATACGCAGTATTTT.

CDR3 coding DNA: TGTGCCAGCAGCCCCTGGACTAGCACCTACGAGCAGTACGTC. Protein: CASSPWTSTYEQYV. The genes are TRBV5-5 and TRBJ2-7; 8 positions agree with TRBD2. This CDR3 is built from 14 residues. Germline CDR1 SGHKS, CDR2 YYEKEE (reference sequence). The ends lost 4 bases at V and 2 bases at J; junction bases unmatched: 5.

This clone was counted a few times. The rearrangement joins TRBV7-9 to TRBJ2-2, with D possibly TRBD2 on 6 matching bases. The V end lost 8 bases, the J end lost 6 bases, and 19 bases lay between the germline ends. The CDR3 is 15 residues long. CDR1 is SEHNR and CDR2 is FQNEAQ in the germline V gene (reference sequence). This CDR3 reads CASLYLGGESGELFF. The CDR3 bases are TGTGCCAGCCTATACCTCGGCGGGGAATCCGGGGAGCTGTTTTTT.